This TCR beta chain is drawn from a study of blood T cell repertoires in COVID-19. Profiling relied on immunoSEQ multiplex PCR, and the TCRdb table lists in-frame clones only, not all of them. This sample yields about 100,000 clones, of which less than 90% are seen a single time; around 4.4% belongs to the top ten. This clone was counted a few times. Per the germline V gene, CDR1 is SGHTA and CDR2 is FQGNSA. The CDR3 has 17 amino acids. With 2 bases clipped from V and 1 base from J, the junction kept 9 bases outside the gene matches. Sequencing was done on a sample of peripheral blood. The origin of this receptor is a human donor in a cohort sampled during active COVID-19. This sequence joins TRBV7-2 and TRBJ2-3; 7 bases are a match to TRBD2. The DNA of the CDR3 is TGTGCCAGCAGCTTACGGTCGGGGGGTTGGGGCACAGATACGCAGTATTTT. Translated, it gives CASSLRSGGWGTDTQYF. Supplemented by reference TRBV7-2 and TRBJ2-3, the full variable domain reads GAGVSQSPSNKVTEKGKDVELRCDPISGHTALYWYRQSLGQGLEFLIYFQGNSAPDKSGLPSDRFSAERTGGSVSTLTIQRTQQEDSAVYLCASSLRSGGWGTDTQYFGPGTRLTVL.